These T cell receptor beta chains were read from a single sample in a study of blood T cells in healthy people across ages. TCRdb analysed the 5' RACE reads with MiXCR anew, one entry per CDR3 protein. Among about 1.4 million distinct CDR3 sequences listed, approximately 59% were seen once. The sample consisted of blood. All receptors derive from a man aged 18 to 29 in good health. CDR3s include the opening cysteine and the closing phenylalanine or tryptophan. The order of the fields is D gene, J gene, V gene, clone size, CDR3 DNA, CDR3 protein. D genes are given only for firm matches. A clone size is listed for some rows: how often the clone was seen (once, few, many), or a class if it is expanded.

>.|TRBJ1-3|TRBV2|.
TGTGCCAGCAGTGAAGCGAGGGAAAACACCATATATTTT
CASSEARENTIYF
>.|TRBJ2-4|TRBV2|.
TGTGCCAGCATTATTGGCACACTAGCCAAAAACATTCAGTACTTC
CASIIGTLAKNIQYF
>.|TRBJ2-3|TRBV20-1|.
TGCAGTACTAGGTTCGGAGATACGCAGTATTTT
CSTRFGDTQYF
>.|TRBJ1-2|TRBV12-3/TRBV12-4|.
TGTGCCAGCGGCGTCCCAGCGAACTATGGCTACACCTTC
CASGVPANYGYTF
>.|TRBJ1-1|TRBV20-1|.
TGCAGTGCTGTTAAAACCATGAACACTGAAGCTTTCTTT
CSAVKTMNTEAFF
>.|TRBJ2-7|TRBV5-1|.
TGCGCCAGCAGCGCAAAAGAAGCCGGGGCCTACGAGCAGTACTTC
CASSAKEAGAYEQYF
>.|TRBJ2-7|TRBV29-1|.
TGCAGCGTTGAAGATCAGGAGGGCTACGAGCAGTACTTC
CSVEDQEGYEQYF
>.|TRBJ2-5|TRBV6-5|.
TGTGCCAGCAGCCGCCTGGCAGTCGACCAAGAGACCCAGTACTTC
CASSRLAVDQETQYF
>.|TRBJ2-2|TRBV13|once
TGTGCCAGCAGCTTAAAGGTGGGGGGGCGATCGGACACCGGGGAGCTGTTTTTT
CASSLKVGGRSDTGELFF
>TRBD1|TRBJ1-2|TRBV6-5|once
TGTGCCAGCAGTTCAGGGACAGGGGGCCGTACTAACTACGGCTACACCTTC
CASSSGTGGRTNYGYTF
>.|TRBJ1-1|TRBV6-6|few
TGTGCCAGCAATAGGCCCGGGAGTCCAAAGACTGAAGCTTTCTTT
CASNRPGSPKTEAFF
>TRBD1|TRBJ2-3|TRBV10-3|.
TGTGCCATCAGTACCGGACAGGGCACAGATACGCAGTATTTT
CAISTGQGTDTQYF
>.|TRBJ2-1|TRBV11-1|once
TGTGCCAGCAGCTTATCCGAGTCCCCCAACAATGAGCAGTTCTTC
CASSLSESPNNEQFF
>.|TRBJ2-7|TRBV3-1|.
TGTGCCAGCAGCCAATTGACTGCCGAGCAGTACTTC
CASSQLTAEQYF
>TRBD1|TRBJ2-5|TRBV6-5|.
TGTGCCAGCAGTTCTGCAGGGGGCTGGGGGGAGACCCAGTACTTC
CASSSAGGWGETQYF
>.|TRBJ2-7|TRBV20-1|.
TGCAGTGCTAGAGGGCTGAACGGGACAACCTACGAGCAGTACTTC
CSARGLNGTTYEQYF
>.|TRBJ2-5|TRBV29-1|few
TGCAGCGTCCGTAGGGACAACCAAGAGACCCAGTACTTC
CSVRRDNQETQYF
>.|TRBJ2-6|TRBV19|few
TGTGCCGTAGGAGTCCCTGGGGCCAACGTCCTGACTTTC
CAVGVPGANVLTF
>TRBD1|TRBJ1-2|TRBV2|.
TGTGCCAGCAGTCCCCCCAGGGGGCCCTTTAGTGGCTACACCTTC
CASSPPRGPFSGYTF
>.|TRBJ2-1|TRBV18|.
TGTGCCAGCTCACAGGACAATCACAAGTTCTTC
CASSQDNHKFF
>.|TRBJ2-7|TRBV10-3|few
TGTGCCCTCAAAAAGGGGGGCGATTTCTACGAGCAGTACTTC
CALKKGGDFYEQYF
>.|TRBJ1-1|TRBV4-2|.
TGTGCCAGCAGTCAAGGACTCCGGAGGTATCACACTGAAGCTTTCTTT
CASSQGLRRYHTEAFF
>TRBD1|TRBJ2-7|TRBV5-1|.
TGCGCCAGCAGCCCCCGAGAGAGGACAGGGAACCACGAGCAGTACTTC
CASSPRERTGNHEQYF
>.|TRBJ1-1|TRBV16|few
TGTGCCAGCAGCCAATCATCGGGTCCCAACACTGAAGCTTTCTTT
CASSQSSGPNTEAFF
>.|TRBJ2-7|TRBV7-2|.
TGTGCCAGCAGTCCCGGGGTTGGGGGCGCCTACGAGCAGTACTTC
CASSPGVGGAYEQYF
>.|TRBJ2-7|TRBV27|few
TGTGCCAGCAGTCCGGGTTTCAACGAGCAGTACTTC
CASSPGFNEQYF
>.|TRBJ2-3|TRBV7-2|.
TGTGCCAGCAGCGCCGCGGGTCCTTGGGAAGATACGCAGTATTTT
CASSAAGPWEDTQYF
>.|TRBJ1-2|TRBV10-3|.
TGTGCCATCAGTGAGTCTCTTTGGGAGAATGGCTACACCTTC
CAISESLWENGYTF
>.|TRBJ1-6|TRBV5-1|.
TGCGCCAGCAGCGGGGAAGATAATTCACCCCTCCACTTT
CASSGEDNSPLHF
>.|TRBJ2-7|TRBV6-1|.
TGTGCCAGCAGTGAAAGCGGTGAGGGACTGGTGACCTACGAGCAGTACTTC
CASSESGEGLVTYEQYF
>.|TRBJ2-1|TRBV5-1|.
TGCGCCAGCAGCTTTAATAGGGAAGGGACTGTAACCAGGGAGCAGTTCTTC
CASSFNREGTVTREQFF
>.|TRBJ2-4|TRBV30|.
TGTGCCTGGAGTGCAGTGGACTTAGGGACCCAGTACTTT
CAWSAVDLGTQYF
>.|TRBJ2-7|TRBV5-1|.
TGCGCCAGCAGTTTTTCTAGTCTCTACGAGCAGTACTTC
CASSFSSLYEQYF
>TRBD2|TRBJ2-1|TRBV13|.
TGTGCCAGCAGCGGGACTAGCGACCCCTCCTACAATGAGCAGTTCTTC
CASSGTSDPSYNEQFF
>TRBD2|TRBJ2-5|TRBV6-1|.
TGTGCCAGCAGCGGGGGGGCCTTGGAGACCCAGTACTTC
CASSGGALETQYF
>.|TRBJ1-6|TRBV20-1|.
TGCAGTGCTAGCAGGCACAATTCACCCCTCCACTTT
CSASRHNSPLHF
>TRBD1|TRBJ1-1|TRBV29-1|.
TGCAGCGGGGCGGACAGGGTTAACACTGAAGCTTTCTTT
CSGADRVNTEAFF
>TRBD2|TRBJ2-3|TRBV20-1|.
TGCAGTGCTAGTACTAGCGGGACAGATACGCAGTATTTT
CSASTSGTDTQYF
>.|TRBJ2-3|TRBV2|.
TGTGCCAGCCCGGGACTTCCGTCTAGCACAGATACGCAGTATTTT
CASPGLPSSTDTQYF
>.|TRBJ2-1|TRBV20-1|.
TGCAGTGCTAAGGTTTTGCGGGATGAGCAGTTCTTC
CSAKVLRDEQFF
>.|TRBJ2-3|TRBV6-2/TRBV6-3|.
TGTGCCAGCACCGGACTCAAGGAGGATTCGGATGAGACAGATACGCAGTATTTT
CASTGLKEDSDETDTQYF
>.|TRBJ2-1|TRBV5-5|.
TGTGCCAGCAGCGTACCGACTAGGGTAGAGACCCAGTTCTTC
CASSVPTRVETQFF
>.|TRBJ2-7|TRBV7-9|few
TGTGCCAGCAGCTTTGCGGGTACCCTCTTAAGGTACGAGCAGTACTTC
CASSFAGTLLRYEQYF
>TRBD2|TRBJ2-3|TRBV10-3|few
TGTGCCATCACCAACAGAGCGGGGACCACAGATACGCAGTATTTT
CAITNRAGTTDTQYF
>TRBD1|TRBJ1-5|TRBV4-1|.
TGCGCCAGCAGCCATCCAGGGGGACATCAGCCCCAGCATTTT
CASSHPGGHQPQHF
>.|TRBJ1-5|TRBV12-3/TRBV12-4|.
TGTGCCAGCAGCCCCGCGGACCTCAATCAGCCCCAGCATTTT
CASSPADLNQPQHF
>TRBD2|TRBJ2-5|TRBV20-1|.
TGCAGTGCGCGCCCGACTAGCGGGACGGGCGAGACCCAGTACTTC
CSARPTSGTGETQYF
>.|TRBJ2-1|TRBV20-1|.
TGCAGTGCTAGTGACGGCGGCAAAATGTCCTACAATGAGCAGTTCTTC
CSASDGGKMSYNEQFF
>.|TRBJ2-7|TRBV12-3/TRBV12-4|few
TGTGCCAGCAGTTTTAGCGCAAACTACGAGCAGTACTTC
CASSFSANYEQYF
>.|TRBJ1-2|TRBV7-2|.
TGTGCCAGCAGCTTGGGCCCCTTTGATCACTATGGCTACACCTTC
CASSLGPFDHYGYTF
>TRBD2|TRBJ2-1|TRBV6-2/TRBV6-3|.
TGTGCCAGCAGTTACCGCCCGGGACTAGGGATCGAGCAGTTCTTC
CASSYRPGLGIEQFF
>.|TRBJ2-1|TRBV29-1|.
TGCAGCGGCCGGATCCTACGAGGAGGGAATGAGCAGTTCTTC
CSGRILRGGNEQFF
>.|TRBJ1-5|TRBV4-2|.
TGTGCCAGCAGCCAGACCACGGGACCCCCCCTTCAGCCCCAGCATTTT
CASSQTTGPPLQPQHF
>TRBD1|TRBJ2-3|TRBV4-1|.
TGCGCCAGCAGCAAGAGACAGGGGGTTGATACGCAGTATTTT
CASSKRQGVDTQYF
>.|TRBJ2-3|TRBV15|few
TGTGCCACCAGCAGCCCGAGGCTGTCTTCCACAGATACGCAGTATTTT
CATSSPRLSSTDTQYF
>.|TRBJ2-3|TRBV4-1|.
TGCACCAGCAGCCGCGGTTCCCCCACAGATACGCAGTATTTT
CTSSRGSPTDTQYF
>TRBD2|TRBJ2-3|TRBV7-2|.
TGTGCCAGCAGCTTAGCGGACCTAGCGGTGGATACGCAGTATTTT
CASSLADLAVDTQYF
>.|TRBJ1-2|TRBV30|few
TGTGCCTGGGGAGTCGTGGGCGGCTACACCTTC
CAWGVVGGYTF
>TRBD1|TRBJ2-7|TRBV27|.
TGTGCCAGCAGTTTAGAAGGTTTTCAGGGGGCTTTCTACGAGCAGTACTTC
CASSLEGFQGAFYEQYF
>TRBD1|TRBJ1-2|TRBV11-2|.
TGTGCCAGCAGGGGACAGGACGGTTTGAACTATGGCTACACCTTC
CASRGQDGLNYGYTF